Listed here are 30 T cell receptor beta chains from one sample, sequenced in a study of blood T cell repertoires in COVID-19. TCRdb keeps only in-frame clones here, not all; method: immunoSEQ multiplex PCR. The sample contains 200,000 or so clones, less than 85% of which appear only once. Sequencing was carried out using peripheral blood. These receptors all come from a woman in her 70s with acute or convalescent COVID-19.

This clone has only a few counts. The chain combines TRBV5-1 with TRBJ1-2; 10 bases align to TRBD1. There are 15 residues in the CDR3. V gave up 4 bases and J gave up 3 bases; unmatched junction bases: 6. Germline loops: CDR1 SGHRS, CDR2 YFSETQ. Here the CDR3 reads CASSISGTGDYGYTF. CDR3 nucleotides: TGCGCCAGCAGCATCTCCGGGACAGGGGACTATGGCTACACCTTC.

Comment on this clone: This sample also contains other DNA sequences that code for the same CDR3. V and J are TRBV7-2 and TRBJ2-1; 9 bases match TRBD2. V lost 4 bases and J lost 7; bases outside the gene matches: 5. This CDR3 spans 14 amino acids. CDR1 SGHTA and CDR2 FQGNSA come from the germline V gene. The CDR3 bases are TGTGCCAGCAGCTCCCTAGCGGGGTATAATGAGCAGTTCTTC. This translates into CASSSLAGYNEQFF. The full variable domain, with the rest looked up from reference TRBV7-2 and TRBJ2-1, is GAGVSQSPSNKVTEKGKDVELRCDPISGHTALYWYRQSLGQGLEFLIYFQGNSAPDKSGLPSDRFSAERTGGSVSTLTIQRTQQEDSAVYLCASSSLAGYNEQFFGPGTRLTVL.

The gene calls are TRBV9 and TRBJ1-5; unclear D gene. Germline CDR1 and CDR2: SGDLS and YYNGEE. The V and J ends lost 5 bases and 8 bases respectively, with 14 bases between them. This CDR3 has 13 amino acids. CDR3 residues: CASSGQPGEPQHF. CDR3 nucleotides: TGTGCCAGCAGTGGCCAGCCGGGTGAGCCCCAGCATTTT.

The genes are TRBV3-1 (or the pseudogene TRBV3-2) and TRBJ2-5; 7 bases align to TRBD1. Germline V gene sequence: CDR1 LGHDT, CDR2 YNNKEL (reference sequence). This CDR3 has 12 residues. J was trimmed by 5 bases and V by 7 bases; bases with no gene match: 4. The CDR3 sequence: CASNDRVETQYF. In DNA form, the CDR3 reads TGTGCCAGCAACGACAGGGTTGAGACCCAGTACTTC.

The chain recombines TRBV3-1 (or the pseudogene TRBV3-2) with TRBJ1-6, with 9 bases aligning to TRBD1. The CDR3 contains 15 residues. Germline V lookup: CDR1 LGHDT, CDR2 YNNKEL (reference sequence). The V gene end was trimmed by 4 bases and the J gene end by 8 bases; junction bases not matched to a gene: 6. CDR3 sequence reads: CASSPPGQGDSPLHF. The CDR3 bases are TGTGCCAGCAGCCCTCCGGGACAGGGAGATTCACCCCTCCACTTT.

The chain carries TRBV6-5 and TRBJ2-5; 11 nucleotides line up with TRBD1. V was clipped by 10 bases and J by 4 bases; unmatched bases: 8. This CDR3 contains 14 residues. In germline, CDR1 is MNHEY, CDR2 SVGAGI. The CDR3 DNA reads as TGTGCCACTCGTCCGGGGACAGGGGGAGAGACCCAGTACTTC. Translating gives CATRPGTGGETQYF.

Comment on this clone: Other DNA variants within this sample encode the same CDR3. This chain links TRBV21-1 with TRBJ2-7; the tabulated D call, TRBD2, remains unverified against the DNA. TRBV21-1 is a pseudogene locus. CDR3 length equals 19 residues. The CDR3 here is CASSKGASGRADLTYEQYF. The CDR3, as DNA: TGTGCCAGCAGCAAAGGGGCTAGCGGGAGGGCCGATTTAACCTACGAGCAGTACTTC.

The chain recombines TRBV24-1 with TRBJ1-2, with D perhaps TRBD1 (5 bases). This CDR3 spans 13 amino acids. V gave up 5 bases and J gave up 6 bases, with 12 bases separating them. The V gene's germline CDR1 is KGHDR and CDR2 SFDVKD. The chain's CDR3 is CATSAQGTDGYTF. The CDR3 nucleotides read TGTGCCACCAGTGCGCAGGGAACCGATGGCTACACCTTC.

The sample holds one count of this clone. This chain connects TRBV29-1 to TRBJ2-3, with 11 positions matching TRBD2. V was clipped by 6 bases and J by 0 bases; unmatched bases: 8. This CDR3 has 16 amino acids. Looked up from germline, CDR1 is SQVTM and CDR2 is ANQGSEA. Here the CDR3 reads CSVRLAGSSSTDTQYF. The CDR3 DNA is TGCAGCGTCAGACTAGCGGGGAGCTCTAGCACAGATACGCAGTATTTT.

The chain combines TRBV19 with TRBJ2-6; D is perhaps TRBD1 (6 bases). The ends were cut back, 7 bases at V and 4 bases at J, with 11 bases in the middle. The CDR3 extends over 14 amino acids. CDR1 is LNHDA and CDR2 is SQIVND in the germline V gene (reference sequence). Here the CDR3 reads CASTKGVGANVLTF. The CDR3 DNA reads TGTGCCAGTACCAAGGGGGTGGGGGCCAACGTCCTGACTTTC.

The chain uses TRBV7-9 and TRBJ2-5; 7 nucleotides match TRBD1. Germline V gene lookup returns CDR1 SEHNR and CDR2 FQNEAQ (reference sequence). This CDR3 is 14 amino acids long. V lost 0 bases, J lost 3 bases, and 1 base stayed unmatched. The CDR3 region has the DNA TGTGCCAGCAGCTTAGCCGGGACAGAAGAGACCCAGTACTTC. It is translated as CASSLAGTEETQYF.

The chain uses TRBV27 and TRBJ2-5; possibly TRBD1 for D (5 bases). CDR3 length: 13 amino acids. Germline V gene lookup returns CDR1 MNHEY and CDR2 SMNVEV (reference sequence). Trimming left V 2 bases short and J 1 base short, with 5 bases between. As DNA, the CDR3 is TGTGCCAGCAGTTTAGGGGCCCAAGAGACCCAGTACTTC. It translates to CASSLGAQETQYF.

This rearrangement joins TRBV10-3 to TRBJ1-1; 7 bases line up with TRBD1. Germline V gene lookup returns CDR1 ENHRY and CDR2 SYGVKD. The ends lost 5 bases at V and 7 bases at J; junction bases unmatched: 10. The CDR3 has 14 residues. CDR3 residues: CAISQITGANEAFF. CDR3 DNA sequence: TGTGCCATCAGTCAAATAACAGGGGCAAATGAAGCTTTCTTT.

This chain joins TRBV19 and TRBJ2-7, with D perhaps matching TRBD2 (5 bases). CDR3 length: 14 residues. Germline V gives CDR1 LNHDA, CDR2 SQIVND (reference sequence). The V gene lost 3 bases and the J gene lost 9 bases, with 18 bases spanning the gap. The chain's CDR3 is CASSIRRTDQGQYF. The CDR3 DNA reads TGTGCCAGTAGTATTAGGAGGACGGACCAAGGGCAGTACTTC.

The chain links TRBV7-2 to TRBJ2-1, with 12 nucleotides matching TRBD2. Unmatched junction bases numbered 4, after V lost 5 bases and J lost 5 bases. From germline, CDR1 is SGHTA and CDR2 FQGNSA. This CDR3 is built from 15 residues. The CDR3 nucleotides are TGTGCCAGCAGCACCTGGACTAGCGGGAACAATGAGCAGTTCTTC. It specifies CASSTWTSGNNEQFF.

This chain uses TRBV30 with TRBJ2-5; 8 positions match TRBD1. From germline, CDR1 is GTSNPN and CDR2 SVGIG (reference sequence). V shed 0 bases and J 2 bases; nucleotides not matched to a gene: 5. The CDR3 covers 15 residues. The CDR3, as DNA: TGTGCCTGGAGTGTACTGGACAGGGTACAAGAGACCCAGTACTTC. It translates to CAWSVLDRVQETQYF.

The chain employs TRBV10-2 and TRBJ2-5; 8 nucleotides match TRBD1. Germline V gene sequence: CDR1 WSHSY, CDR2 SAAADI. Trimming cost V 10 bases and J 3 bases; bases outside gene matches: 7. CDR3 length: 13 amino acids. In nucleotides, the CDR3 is TGCGCCACTAAACAGGGGGTTGAAGAGACCCAGTACTTC. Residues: CATKQGVEETQYF.

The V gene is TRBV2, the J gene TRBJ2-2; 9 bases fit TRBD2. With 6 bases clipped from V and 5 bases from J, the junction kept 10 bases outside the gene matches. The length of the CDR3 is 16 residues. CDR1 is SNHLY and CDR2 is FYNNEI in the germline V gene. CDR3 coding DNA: TGTGCCAGCAGAGGTCGCGGACTAGCGTTGACCGGGGAGCTGTTTTTT. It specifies CASRGRGLALTGELFF. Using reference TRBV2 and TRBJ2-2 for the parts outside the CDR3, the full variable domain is EPEVTQTPSHQVTQMGQEVILRCVPISNHLYFYWYRQILGQKVEFLVSFYNNEISEKSEIFDDQFSVERPDGSNFTLKIRSTKLEDSAMYFCASRGRGLALTGELFFGEGSRLTVL.

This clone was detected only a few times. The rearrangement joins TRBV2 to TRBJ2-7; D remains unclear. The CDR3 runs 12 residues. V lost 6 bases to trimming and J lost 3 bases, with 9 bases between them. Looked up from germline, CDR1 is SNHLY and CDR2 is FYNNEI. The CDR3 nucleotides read TGTGCCAGCAGGATCCTAGGCTACGAGCAGTACTTC. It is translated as CASRILGYEQYF.

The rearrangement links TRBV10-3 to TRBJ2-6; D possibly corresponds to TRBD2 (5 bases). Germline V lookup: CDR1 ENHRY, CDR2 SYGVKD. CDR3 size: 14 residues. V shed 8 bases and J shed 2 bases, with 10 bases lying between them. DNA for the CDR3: TGTGCCATCCGTCGGGGAACTGGGGCCAACGTCCTGACTTTC. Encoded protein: CAIRRGTGANVLTF.

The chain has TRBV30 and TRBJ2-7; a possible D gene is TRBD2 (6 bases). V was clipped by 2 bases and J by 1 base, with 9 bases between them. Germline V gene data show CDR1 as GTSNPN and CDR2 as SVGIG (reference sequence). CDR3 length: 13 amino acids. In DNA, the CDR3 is TGTGCCTGGAGTTACGGGAGATCCTACGAGCAGTACTTC. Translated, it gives CAWSYGRSYEQYF.

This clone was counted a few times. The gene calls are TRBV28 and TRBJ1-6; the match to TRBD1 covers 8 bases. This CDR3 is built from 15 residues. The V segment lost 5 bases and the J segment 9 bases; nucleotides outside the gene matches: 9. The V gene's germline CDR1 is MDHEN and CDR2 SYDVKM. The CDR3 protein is CASSKRQGQGSPLHF. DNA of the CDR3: TGTGCCAGCAGTAAACGACAGGGGCAGGGTTCACCCCTCCACTTT.

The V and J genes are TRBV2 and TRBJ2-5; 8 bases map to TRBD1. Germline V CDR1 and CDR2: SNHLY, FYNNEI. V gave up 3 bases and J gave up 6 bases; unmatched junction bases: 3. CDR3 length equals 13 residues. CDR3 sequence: CASSDRGRKTQYF. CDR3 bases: TGTGCCAGCAGTGACAGGGGGCGGAAGACCCAGTACTTC.

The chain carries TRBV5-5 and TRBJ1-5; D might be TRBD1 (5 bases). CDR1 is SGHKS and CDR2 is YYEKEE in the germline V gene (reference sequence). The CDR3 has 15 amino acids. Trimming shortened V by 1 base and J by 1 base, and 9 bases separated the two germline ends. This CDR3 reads CASSLTGGSNQPQHF. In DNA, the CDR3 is TGTGCCAGCAGCTTGACGGGGGGGAGCAATCAGCCCCAGCATTTT. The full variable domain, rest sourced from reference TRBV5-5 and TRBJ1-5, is DAGVTQSPTHLIKTRGQQVTLRCSPISGHKSVSWYQQVLGQGPQFIFQYYEKEERGRGNFPDRFSARQFPNYSSELNVNALLLGDSALYLCASSLTGGSNQPQHFGDGTRLSIL.

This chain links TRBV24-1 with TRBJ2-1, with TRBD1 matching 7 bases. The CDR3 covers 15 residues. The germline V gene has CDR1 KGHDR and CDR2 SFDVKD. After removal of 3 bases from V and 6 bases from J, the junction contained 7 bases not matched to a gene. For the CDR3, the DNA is TGTGCCACCAGTGATACCGGGACAGCCATCAATGAGCAGTTCTTC. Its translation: CATSDTGTAINEQFF.

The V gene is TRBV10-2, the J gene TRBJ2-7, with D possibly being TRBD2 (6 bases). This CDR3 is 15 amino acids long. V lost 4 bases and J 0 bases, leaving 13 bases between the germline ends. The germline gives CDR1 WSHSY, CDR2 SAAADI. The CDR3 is CASSAFGRSSYEQYF. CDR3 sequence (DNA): TGCGCCAGCAGTGCGTTTGGGAGGAGCTCCTACGAGCAGTACTTC.

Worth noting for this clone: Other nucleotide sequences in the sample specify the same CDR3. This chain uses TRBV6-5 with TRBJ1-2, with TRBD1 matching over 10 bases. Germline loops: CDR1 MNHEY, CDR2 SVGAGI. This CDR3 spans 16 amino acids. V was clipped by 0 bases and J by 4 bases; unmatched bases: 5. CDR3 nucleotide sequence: TGTGCCAGCAGTTACTCTCGGACAGGGGGAGGCTATGGCTACACCTTC. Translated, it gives CASSYSRTGGGYGYTF.

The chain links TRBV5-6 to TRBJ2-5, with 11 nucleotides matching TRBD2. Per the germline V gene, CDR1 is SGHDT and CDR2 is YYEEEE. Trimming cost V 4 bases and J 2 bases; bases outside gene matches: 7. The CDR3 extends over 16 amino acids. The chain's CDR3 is CASSRRLAGRQETQYF. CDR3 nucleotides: TGTGCCAGCAGCAGGAGACTAGCGGGGCGGCAAGAGACCCAGTACTTC.

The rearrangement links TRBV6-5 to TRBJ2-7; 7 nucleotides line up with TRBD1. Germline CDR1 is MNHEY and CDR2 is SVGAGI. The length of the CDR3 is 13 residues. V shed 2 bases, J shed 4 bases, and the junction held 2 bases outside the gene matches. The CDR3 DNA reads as TGTGCCAGCAGTTACCCGGACAGGTACGAGCAGTACTTC. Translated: CASSYPDRYEQYF.

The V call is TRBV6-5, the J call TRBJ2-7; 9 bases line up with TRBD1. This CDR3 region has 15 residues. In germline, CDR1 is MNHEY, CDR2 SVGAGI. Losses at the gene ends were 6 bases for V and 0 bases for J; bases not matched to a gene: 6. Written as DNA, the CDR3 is TGTGCCAGCAGATCAGGGACAGGGAGCTCCTACGAGCAGTACTTC. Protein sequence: CASRSGTGSSYEQYF.